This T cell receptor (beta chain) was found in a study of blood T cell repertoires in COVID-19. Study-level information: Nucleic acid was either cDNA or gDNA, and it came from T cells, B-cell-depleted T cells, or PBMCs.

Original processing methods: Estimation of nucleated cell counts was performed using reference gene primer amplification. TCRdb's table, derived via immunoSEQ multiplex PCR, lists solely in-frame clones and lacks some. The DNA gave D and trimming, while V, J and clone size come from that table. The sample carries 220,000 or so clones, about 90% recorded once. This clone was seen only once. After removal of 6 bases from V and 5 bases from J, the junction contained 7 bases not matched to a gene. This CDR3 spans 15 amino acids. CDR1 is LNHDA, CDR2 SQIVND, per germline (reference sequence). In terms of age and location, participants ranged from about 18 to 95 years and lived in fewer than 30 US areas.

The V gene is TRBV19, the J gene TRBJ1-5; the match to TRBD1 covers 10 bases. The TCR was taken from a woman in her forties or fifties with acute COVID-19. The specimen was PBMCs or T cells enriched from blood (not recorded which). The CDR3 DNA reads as TGTGCCAGTAGAGTGACAGGGGGCCGCGATCAGCCCCAGCATTTT. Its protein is CASRVTGGRDQPQHF. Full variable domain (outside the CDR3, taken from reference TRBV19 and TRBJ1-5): DGGITQSPKYLFRKEGQNVTLSCEQNLNHDAMYWYRQDPGQGLRLIYYSQIVNDFQKGDIAEGYSVSREKKESFPLTVTSAQKNPTAFYLCASRVTGGRDQPQHFGDGTRLSIL.